This TCR beta chain was identified in a study of regulatory T cells in long-lasting Graves disease. Time point here: newly diagnosed GD, antithyroid drugs for less than 3 months. TCR sequences were obtained from RNA taken from PBMCs. The CDR3 spans 14 residues. V dropped 4 bases and J dropped 11; count of bases not matched to a gene: 13. Germline V gives CDR1 LGHDT, CDR2 YNNKEL (reference sequence). This clonotype came up many times. Its matching antigen is unknown. Library construction for TCR beta used iRepertoire HTBI primers and Arm-PCR of CDR3 regions. Original handling: Across the samples, identification revealed 55 to 75 TRBV and around 13 TRBJ segments. TCRdb processed the multiplex PCR reads anew with MiXCR; each CDR3 protein has one entry. For this entry, the V and J calls and clone size follow TCRdb and not the study's own pipeline. Of around 250,000 distinct CDR3 sequences listed, 15% to 20% are singletons.

Notes on the study in general: Persistent disease exhibited a predilection for TRBV28, TRBJ1-2 and TRBJ2-5.

The sample was also linked to a second study, of T cells in Graves' hyperthyroidism and ophthalmopathy. That source notes: Model output signaled ophthalmopathy a median about seven months ahead of onset.

The sequence was obtained from a woman in her twenties or thirties with Graves disease. V and J are TRBV3-1 and TRBJ1-2; 7 positions agree with TRBD1. The sequencing used peripheral blood mononuclear cells (PBMCs), collected at new diagnosis, from a patient treated with antithyroid drugs. CDR3 nucleotide sequence: TGTGCCAGCAGCCCCAAATTCGGACAGGCGAGGTACACCTTC. Encoded protein: CASSPKFGQARYTF.